A single sample is the source of the 24 T cell receptor beta chains below, sequenced in a study of T cell responses to AZD1222 COVID-19 vaccine. Data came from immunoSEQ multiplex PCR; TCRdb stores just in-frame clones and leaves some out. The data contain about 120,000 clones, 87% of them singletons. Sequenced here: peripheral blood, sampled on day 0 of AZD1222 vaccination. The receptors were gathered from an adult in good health.

The chain joins TRBV7-2 to TRBJ2-2; D perhaps matches TRBD1 (7 bases). Per germline, CDR1 SGHTA and CDR2 FQGNSA. The CDR3 is made up of 16 amino acids. V dropped 1 base and J dropped 7 bases, with 16 bases sitting between them. The CDR3 nucleotides are TGTGCCAGCAGCTTAGAGGGTGCAGGGGGGCTCGGGGAGCTGTTTTTT. Protein: CASSLEGAGGLGELFF.

J is TRBJ1-3 and V is TRBV30; 7 positions agree with TRBD1. Trimming took 0 bases from V and 3 from J; bases not matched to a gene: 2. Germline assignment: CDR1 GTSNPN and CDR2 SVGIG (reference sequence). This CDR3 contains 14 residues. This CDR3 reads CAWSVPGGGNTIYF. The CDR3 DNA sequence: TGTGCCTGGAGTGTGCCAGGGGGTGGAAACACCATATATTTT.

The chain combines TRBV5-1 with TRBJ2-2; D not certain. Trimming took off 1 base at V and 1 base at J, with 8 bases between the two ends. Germline-derived CDR1 and CDR2 are SGHRS and YFSETQ. This CDR3 is built from 15 residues. CDR3 protein: CASSLIGQNTGELFF. The CDR3, as DNA: TGCGCCAGCAGCTTGATCGGTCAGAACACCGGGGAGCTGTTTTTT.

The chain recombines TRBV7-3 with TRBJ2-3; D not resolved. The CDR3 has 15 amino acids. Trimming pared 5 bases from V and 0 bases from J, leaving 12 bases between. Per germline, CDR1 SGHTA and CDR2 FQGTGA. The CDR3 loop is CASSTAVLSTDTQYF. As DNA, the CDR3 is TGTGCCAGCAGCACCGCCGTGCTGAGCACAGATACGCAGTATTTT.

The chain has TRBV7-2 and TRBJ2-7; 10 bases are shared with TRBD2. CDR3 length: 15 amino acids. Germline-derived CDR1 and CDR2 are SGHTA and FQGNSA. V gave up 5 bases and J gave up 4 bases; unmatched junction bases: 8. The CDR3 loop reads CASSLSSGSLYEQYF. Here the CDR3 DNA reads TGTGCCAGCAGCCTCTCTAGCGGGAGTCTATACGAGCAGTACTTC.

The chain links TRBV6-2 or TRBV6-3 to TRBJ2-1; D uncertain. The ends were cut back, 0 bases at V and 4 bases at J, with 7 bases in the middle. The CDR3 is 14 residues long. Germline V gene sequence: CDR1 MNHEY, CDR2 SVGEGT. The CDR3 loop reads CASSYSIGYNEQFF. CDR3 DNA sequence: TGTGCCAGCAGTTACTCGATTGGTTACAATGAGCAGTTCTTC.

The chain uses TRBV12-3 or TRBV12-4 and TRBJ1-5; 7 positions agree with TRBD1. Germline trimming cut 3 bases from V and 16 bases from J; bases unmatched to any gene: 12. CDR3 length: 13 residues. For the CDR3, the DNA is TGTGCCAGCAGTTTCGGTCCGACAGGGACGCGTCATTTT. Translation gives CASSFGPTGTRHF.

This rearrangement joins TRBV5-1 to TRBJ2-2; D is undetermined. The germline gives CDR1 SGHRS, CDR2 YFSETQ. V lost 2 bases and J 3 bases, leaving 11 bases between the germline ends. This CDR3 has 15 amino acids. CDR3 sequence (DNA): TGCGCCAGCAGCTTCAGTGTATCAGACACCGGGGAGCTGTTTTTT. It encodes CASSFSVSDTGELFF.

This clone was observed many times. The rearrangement uses TRBV5-1 and TRBJ2-1; 13 nucleotides match TRBD2. Per germline, CDR1 SGHRS and CDR2 YFSETQ. The CDR3 consists of 15 residues. With V trimmed by 3 bases and J by 5 bases, 2 bases remained unmatched. The chain's CDR3 is CASSWGLAGNNEQFF. The CDR3 DNA reads as TGCGCCAGCAGCTGGGGACTAGCGGGAAACAATGAGCAGTTCTTC.

This rearrangement joins TRBV11-2 to TRBJ1-6; D may be TRBD1 (5 bases). Per the germline V gene, CDR1 is SGHAT and CDR2 is FQNNGV. The CDR3 is made up of 14 amino acids. The V gene lost 0 bases and the J gene lost 10 bases, with 10 bases spanning the gap. The DNA of the CDR3 is TGTGCCAGCAGCTTAGATAGGGGCAGGTCACCCCTCCACTTT. This sequence encodes CASSLDRGRSPLHF.

This clone was detected only a few times. This chain connects TRBV18 to TRBJ1-3, with a tentative D call TRBD1 (5 bases). From germline, CDR1 is KGHSH and CDR2 LQKENI. There are 15 residues in the CDR3. Trimming took 3 bases from V and 3 from J, leaving 12 bases between them. CDR3 coding DNA: TGTGCCAGCTCACCGGGAGACAGCATTGGAAACACCATATATTTT. Translated: CASSPGDSIGNTIYF.

This clone came up a few times. The V and J genes are TRBV5-1 and TRBJ2-7; D may correspond to TRBD1 or TRBD2 (5 bases each). CDR1 is SGHRS and CDR2 is YFSETQ in the germline V gene. This CDR3 region has 15 residues. Trimming pared 0 bases from V and 3 bases from J, leaving 13 bases between. CDR3 sequence: CASSLALRGDYEQYF. As DNA, the CDR3 is TGCGCCAGCAGCTTGGCCCTACGGGGCGACTACGAGCAGTACTTC.

This chain uses TRBV28 with TRBJ2-5; 9 bases map to TRBD1. The CDR3 sequence is 18 residues long. Germline V gene sequence: CDR1 MDHEN, CDR2 SYDVKM. The junction had 17 bases not matched to a gene; V was cut back by 4 bases and J by 5 bases. CDR3 protein: CASSSRFRSTGGFETQYF. The CDR3 nucleotides read TGTGCCAGCAGTTCCAGGTTTCGGAGTACAGGGGGCTTCGAGACCCAGTACTTC.

The gene calls are TRBV5-1 and TRBJ1-1, with D maybe TRBD1 (5 bases). CDR3 length: 15 residues. With 2 bases removed from V and 1 base from J, the gap between germline ends came to 12 bases. Per germline, CDR1 SGHRS and CDR2 YFSETQ. The CDR3 coding sequence is TGCGCCAGCAGCTTATCAGGGAACGGGAACACTGAAGCTTTCTTT. Encoded protein: CASSLSGNGNTEAFF.

This sequence joins TRBV6-5 and TRBJ1-5, with 7 positions matching TRBD1. Germline-derived CDR1 and CDR2 are MNHEY and SVGAGI. Trimming removed 5 bases from V and 3 bases from J; junction bases left unmatched: 7. This CDR3 is built from 15 residues. Here the CDR3 reads CASSRGTAPNQPQHF. CDR3 DNA: TGTGCCAGCAGTCGGGGGACAGCACCCAATCAGCCCCAGCATTTT.

The CDR3 here is CSASLDTQYF. The CDR3 DNA sequence: TGCAGTGCCAGCCTGGATACGCAGTATTTT. V and J are TRBV20-1 and TRBJ2-3; D uncertain. CDR1 and CDR2 from the germline V gene are DFQATT and SNEGSKA (reference sequence). Between the trimmed V and J ends, which lost 6 bases and 6 bases, there was a span of 7 bases. CDR3 size: 10 residues.

The chain joins TRBV28 to TRBJ1-2; tentative D call: TRBD1 (6 bases). The CDR3 consists of 14 residues. The V gene lost 3 bases and the J gene lost 2 bases, with 10 bases spanning the gap. The germline gives CDR1 MDHEN, CDR2 SYDVKM. The CDR3 here is CASSLKTGNYGYTF. CDR3 in DNA: TGTGCCAGCAGTTTGAAAACAGGGAACTATGGCTACACCTTC.

The V call is TRBV29-1, the J call TRBJ1-1, with 11 positions matching TRBD1. Germline V gene data show CDR1 as SQVTM and CDR2 as ANQGSEA. This CDR3 is 14 amino acids long. V gave up 8 bases and J gave up 4 bases; unmatched junction bases: 9. This chain's CDR3 is CSPRLGTGGTEAFF. In DNA form, the CDR3 reads TGCAGCCCCCGGTTAGGGACAGGGGGCACTGAAGCTTTCTTT. Complete variable domain (other parts from reference TRBV29-1 and TRBJ1-1): SAVISQKPSRDICQRGTSLTIQCQVDSQVTMMFWYRQQPGQSLTLIATANQGSEATYESGFVIDKFPISRPNLTFSTLTVSNMSPEDSSIYLCSPRLGTGGTEAFFGQGTRLTVV.

This clone was counted a single time. The chain links TRBV7-2 to TRBJ1-1, with D unclear. From germline, CDR1 is SGHTA and CDR2 FQGNSA. V was cut by 3 bases and J by 0 bases, with 8 bases left in between. There are 14 residues in the CDR3. In DNA, the CDR3 is TGTGCCAGCAGCTTGCGGAGATTGAACACTGAAGCTTTCTTT. It translates to CASSLRRLNTEAFF.

This sequence joins TRBV27 and TRBJ2-6, with unresolved D. This CDR3 region has 15 residues. Germline V gene data show CDR1 as MNHEY and CDR2 as SMNVEV (reference sequence). Trimming stripped 6 bases from V and 0 bases from J, with 9 bases between. CDR3 residues: CASSVTPSGANVLTF. The CDR3 region has the DNA TGTGCCAGCAGCGTCACCCCCTCTGGGGCCAACGTCCTGACTTTC.

V is TRBV28 and J is TRBJ1-5, with D uncertain. The germline V gene encodes CDR1 MDHEN and CDR2 SYDVKM. The CDR3 consists of 15 residues. Trimming removed 5 bases at V and 7 bases at J, with 18 bases between. DNA for the CDR3: TGTGCCAGCAGTCCCCCCCTGGTGGCCGGGCAGCCCCAGCATTTT. It encodes CASSPPLVAGQPQHF.

The chain employs TRBV30 and TRBJ2-5; 11 bases are a match to TRBD1. Germline V lookup: CDR1 GTSNPN, CDR2 SVGIG (reference sequence). This CDR3 region has 12 residues. CDR3 in amino acids: CAGQGAGETQYF. The CDR3 nucleotides are TGTGCTGGACAGGGGGCCGGAGAGACCCAGTACTTC.

The CDR3 sequence: CASSLRTSAYNEQFF. CDR3 coding DNA: TGTGCCAGCAGCTTAAGAACATCCGCCTACAATGAGCAGTTCTTC. The rearrangement links TRBV7-9 to TRBJ2-1; D unclear. Germline loops: CDR1 SEHNR, CDR2 FQNEAQ (reference sequence). V shed 2 bases and J shed 2 bases, with 10 bases lying between them. The CDR3 is made up of 15 amino acids. The full variable domain, in which reference TRBV7-9 and TRBJ2-1 provide the parts outside the CDR3, is DTGVSQNPRHKITKRGQNVTFRCDPISEHNRLYWYRQTLGQGPEFLTYFQNEAQLEKSRLLSDRFSAERPKGSFSTLEIQRTEQGDSAMYLCASSLRTSAYNEQFFGPGTRLTVL.

CDR3 region: CASKLIAGFANEQFF. The CDR3 region has the DNA TGTGCCAGCAAACTTATAGCGGGATTTGCAAATGAGCAGTTCTTC. The chain uses TRBV7-2 and TRBJ2-1, with 8 bases fitting TRBD2. The V and J ends lost 7 bases and 7 bases, in that order; junction bases with no gene match: 12. The CDR3 covers 15 residues. The germline V gene has CDR1 SGHTA and CDR2 FQGNSA. The full variable domain, completed using reference TRBV7-2 and TRBJ2-1, is GAGVSQSPSNKVTEKGKDVELRCDPISGHTALYWYRQSLGQGLEFLIYFQGNSAPDKSGLPSDRFSAERTGGSVSTLTIQRTQQEDSAVYLCASKLIAGFANEQFFGPGTRLTVL.